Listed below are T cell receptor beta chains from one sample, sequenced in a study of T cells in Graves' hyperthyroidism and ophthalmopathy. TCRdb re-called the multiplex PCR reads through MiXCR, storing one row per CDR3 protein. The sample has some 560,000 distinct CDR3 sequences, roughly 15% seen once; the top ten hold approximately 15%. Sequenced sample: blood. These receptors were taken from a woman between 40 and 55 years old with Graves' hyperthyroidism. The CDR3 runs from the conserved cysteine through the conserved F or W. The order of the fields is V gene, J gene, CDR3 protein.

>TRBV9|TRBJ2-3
CASSPQASGSGTDTQYF
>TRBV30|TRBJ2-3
CAWSPNRSGSVGTDTQYF
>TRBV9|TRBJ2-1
CASSGEGLAGSPTYNEQFF
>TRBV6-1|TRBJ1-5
CASSEGSYSNQPQHF
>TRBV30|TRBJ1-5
CAWSPQGGVQPQHF
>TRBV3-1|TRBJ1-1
CASSQFTGQGAGGTEAFF
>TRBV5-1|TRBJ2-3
CASSFDGTSTDTQYF
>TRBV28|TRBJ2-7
CASLSGSSYEQYF
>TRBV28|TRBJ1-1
CASTPTSNTEAFF
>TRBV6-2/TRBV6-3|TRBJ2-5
CASSYPRGTSGRVGLETQYF
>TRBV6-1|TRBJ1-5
CASSGRGYNQPQHF
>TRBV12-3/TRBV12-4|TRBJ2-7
CASSQTGEGSGFYEQYF
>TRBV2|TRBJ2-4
CASSLSGTGGIQYF
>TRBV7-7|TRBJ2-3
CASSTGLAGDDTQYF
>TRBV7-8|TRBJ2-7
CASSQRQGAQEQYF
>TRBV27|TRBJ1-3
CASSRGTGLPGNTIYF
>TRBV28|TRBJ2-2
CASSFGGRVSAGELFF
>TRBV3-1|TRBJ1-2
CASSQDQGAPEGYTF
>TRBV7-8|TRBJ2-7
CASRRETSGSYEQYF
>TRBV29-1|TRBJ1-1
CSAGAPRATEAFF
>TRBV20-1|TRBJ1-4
CSALAGVDEKLFF
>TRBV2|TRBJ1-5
CASSVDRDTQPQHF
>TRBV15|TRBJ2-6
CATSTGTTSGANVLTF
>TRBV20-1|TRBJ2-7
CSAEGRLAASSYEQYF
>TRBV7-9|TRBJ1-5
CASSSPLEGIHSNQPQHF
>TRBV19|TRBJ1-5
CASSIAGGNQPQHF
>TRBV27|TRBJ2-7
CASSLASATYEQYF
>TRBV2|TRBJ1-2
CASSLKVQGNSGYTF
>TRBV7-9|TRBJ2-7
CASSKQEYEQYF
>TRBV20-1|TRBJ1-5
CSVGQGGNRPQHF
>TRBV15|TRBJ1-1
CATSRAGTAEEAFF
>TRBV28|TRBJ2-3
CASSFIQGRDTQYF
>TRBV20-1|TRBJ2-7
CSARDPGGSYEQYF
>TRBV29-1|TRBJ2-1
CSVLSGNSYNEQFF
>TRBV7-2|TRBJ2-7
CASSLGGSGREQYF
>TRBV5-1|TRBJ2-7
CASSLLAGTAYEQYF
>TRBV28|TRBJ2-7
CASTSMRGTYEQYF
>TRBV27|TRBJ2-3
CASSAPVSSDTQYF
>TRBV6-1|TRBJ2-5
CASRKWGVDKEETQYF
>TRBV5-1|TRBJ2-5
CASSSPVAGFQETQYF
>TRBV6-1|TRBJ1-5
CAIAVGGSNQPQHF
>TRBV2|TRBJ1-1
CASSGTVSMNTEAFF
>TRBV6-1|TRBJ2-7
CASSAWTSTGEQYF
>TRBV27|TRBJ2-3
CASSTGLAGYIDTQYF
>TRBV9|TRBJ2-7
CASSALGTSDSYEQYF
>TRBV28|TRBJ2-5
CASSSWRGQETQYF
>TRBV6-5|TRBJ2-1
CASSYSILASGSTEQFF
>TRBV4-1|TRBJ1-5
CASSHSYRGDPYSNQPQHF
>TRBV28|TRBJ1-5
CASRMWTGVGQPQHF
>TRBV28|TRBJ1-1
CASSFHDRYTEAFF
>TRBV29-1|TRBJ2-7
CSTRTGYEQYF
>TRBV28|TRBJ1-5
CASSLFQSNQPQHF
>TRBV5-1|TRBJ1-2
CASSLTTGTDGYTF
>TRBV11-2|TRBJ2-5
CASRGLAGWETQYF